The clone carrying this T cell receptor beta chain has more than one count but fewer than ten. Its antigen remains unidentified. This CDR3 is built from 13 residues. Germline CDR1 MNHNS, CDR2 SASEGT. V shed 8 bases, J shed 6 bases, and the junction held 7 bases outside the gene matches. This sample is drawn from a study of shared clonotypes between healthy human individuals. Whole-study findings and limits: Lower generation probabilities were found for non-shared clonotypes than for those shared by all four donors. Roughly 5.3% of naive CD4 clonotypes were common to a few donors.

The assay was carried out at the deep level. TCRdb's copy holds only in-frame clones and misses some; the assay was immunoSEQ multiplex PCR. This table has 2 million to 3 million clones, roughly 93% appearing once. This chain uses TRBV6-1 with TRBJ1-5; 7 bases fit TRBD1. The clonotype was recovered from a man aged 18 to 29 in good health. Some clones in this sample may be carry-over from other donors' samples. Sequencing was carried out using naive CD4+ T cells from PBMCs. Noted subset: CD45RA+ positively selected. Here the CDR3 reads CASDRAVRQPQHF. CDR3 bases: TGTGCCAGCGACAGGGCGGTTCGTCAGCCCCAGCATTTT.